A single sample gave rise to the 30 T cell receptor beta chains below, sequenced in a study of blood T cell repertoires in COVID-19. Only in-frame clones appear in the TCRdb table, and some are missing; sequencing was by immunoSEQ multiplex PCR. The sample has 140,000 or so clones, 80% to 85% seen once. Sequenced material: peripheral blood. Receptors originate from a human donor in a cohort sampled during active COVID-19.

The CDR3 DNA sequence: TGTGCCATCAGACCGACCGGGACAGGGCCCTACGAGCAGTACTTC. The encoded protein is CAIRPTGTGPYEQYF. The rearrangement joins TRBV10-3 to TRBJ2-7; 9 bases are a match to TRBD1. V gave up 6 bases and J gave up 2 bases; unmatched junction bases: 8. The CDR3 extends over 15 amino acids. The germline V gene has CDR1 ENHRY and CDR2 SYGVKD.

The chain uses TRBV7-6 and TRBJ1-2, with TRBD1 matching over 8 bases. The length of the CDR3 is 14 residues. Germline CDR1 SGHVS, CDR2 FNYEAQ. J lost 3 bases, V lost 5 bases, and 5 bases had no gene match. This CDR3 reads CASSPGGDYYGYTF. CDR3 in DNA: TGTGCCAGCAGCCCAGGGGGCGACTACTATGGCTACACCTTC.

V gene TRBV5-1 combines with J gene TRBJ1-6, with D tentatively TRBD1 (6 bases). V was shortened by 0 bases and J by 7 bases, with 14 bases between the two germline ends. The CDR3 spans 16 residues. Germline assignment: CDR1 SGHRS and CDR2 YFSETQ. CDR3 DNA: TGCGCCAGCAGCTTGGACGATGGGGGCGAAAATTCACCCCTCCACTTT. Translation: CASSLDDGGENSPLHF.

V usage is TRBV7-9 and J usage is TRBJ1-6, with 9 bases matching TRBD1. The germline V gene encodes CDR1 SEHNR and CDR2 FQNEAQ (reference sequence). J gave up 9 bases and V 4 bases, and 7 bases lay outside the gene matches. The CDR3 extends over 15 amino acids. This chain's CDR3 is CASSSKDRGSSPLHF. DNA of the CDR3: TGTGCCAGCAGCTCAAAAGACAGGGGGAGTTCACCCCTCCACTTT.

This clone was observed a handful of times. The chain is built from TRBV9 and TRBJ2-2, with D tentatively TRBD1 (6 bases). Germline-derived CDR1 and CDR2 are SGDLS and YYNGEE. The CDR3 runs 15 residues. V was trimmed by 5 bases and J by 0 bases, leaving 11 bases between them. CDR3 coding DNA: TGTGCCAGCAGGGAGGACAGCTCGAACACCGGGGAGCTGTTTTTT. Translated, it gives CASREDSSNTGELFF.

The J gene is TRBJ1-1, the V gene TRBV2; 7 positions match TRBD1. Per germline, CDR1 SNHLY and CDR2 FYNNEI. V trimming: 6 bases; J trimming: 8 bases; junction bases outside the gene matches: 12. This CDR3 has 14 residues. CDR3 amino acids: CASSLGQVLSEAFF. CDR3 DNA: TGTGCCAGCAGCCTCGGACAGGTTTTATCCGAAGCTTTCTTT.

The genes are TRBV6-5 and TRBJ2-3, with TRBD1 matching over 9 bases. CDR1 and CDR2 (germline): MNHEY, SVGAGI. Unmatched junction bases numbered 8, after V lost 0 bases and J lost 7 bases. CDR3 length equals 16 residues. The CDR3 here is CASSYSGTGQRNTQYF. The CDR3 nucleotides are TGTGCCAGCAGTTACTCGGGGACAGGGCAGCGAAATACGCAGTATTTT.

The chain combines TRBV19 with TRBJ2-7; 15 bases line up with TRBD2. The CDR3 has 15 amino acids. Germline V gene lookup returns CDR1 LNHDA and CDR2 SQIVND (reference sequence). J lost 5 bases, V lost 6 bases, and 5 bases had no gene match. Here the CDR3 DNA reads TGTGCCAGTAGCGGACTAGCGGGGGGGAGGCACGAGCAGTACTTC. It codes for CASSGLAGGRHEQYF.

The chain employs TRBV2 and TRBJ1-5, with D perhaps TRBD1 (6 bases). V was pared by 7 bases and J by 2 bases, with 24 bases between. CDR1 and CDR2 (germline): SNHLY, FYNNEI. This CDR3 has 18 residues. Written as DNA, the CDR3 is TGTGCCAGCAACTCTAAGGGGGTTGGAGTAAGTGGCAATCAGCCCCAGCATTTT. As protein: CASNSKGVGVSGNQPQHF.

The chain recombines TRBV18 with TRBJ1-2, with D tentatively TRBD1 (6 bases). Germline lookup yields CDR1 KGHSH and CDR2 LQKENI. This CDR3 spans 13 amino acids. V lost 6 bases and J lost 6, with 14 bases in between. The CDR3 loop is CASSQRDTDGYTF. DNA of the CDR3: TGTGCCAGCTCCCAGCGGGACACAGATGGCTACACCTTC.

The chain recombines TRBV3-1 (or the pseudogene TRBV3-2) with TRBJ1-2; D ambiguous. The CDR3 is 13 residues long. V dropped 4 bases and J dropped 4 bases, with 10 bases sitting between them. In germline, CDR1 is LGHDT, CDR2 YNNKEL (reference sequence). The CDR3 loop reads CASSPSVVYGYTF. The DNA for the CDR3 is TGTGCCAGCAGCCCAAGCGTGGTCTATGGCTACACCTTC.

This chain joins TRBV11-2 and TRBJ1-3; D is undetermined. Germline CDR1 reads SGHAT; CDR2 reads FQNNGV. V shed 5 bases and J shed 1 base, with 9 bases lying between them. CDR3 size: 14 residues. CDR3 nucleotide sequence: TGTGCCAGCAGCCTCCCAGGTTCTGGAAACACCATATATTTT. Residues: CASSLPGSGNTIYF. The full variable domain, rest sourced from reference TRBV11-2 and TRBJ1-3, is EAGVAQSPRYKIIEKRQSVAFWCNPISGHATLYWYQQILGQGPKLLIQFQNNGVVDDSQLPKDRFSAERLKGVDSTLKIQPAKLEDSAVYLCASSLPGSGNTIYFGEGSWLTVV.

The chain recombines TRBV24-1 with TRBJ2-5; a possible D gene is TRBD2 (6 bases). V shed 4 bases and J shed 5 bases, with 19 bases lying between them. Germline CDR1 is KGHDR and CDR2 is SFDVKD. The CDR3 runs 16 residues. CDR3 amino acids: CATSDPVRGAGETQYF. CDR3 sequence (DNA): TGTGCCACCAGTGACCCGGTTCGCGGGGCGGGGGAGACCCAGTACTTC.

V gene TRBV11-1 combines with J gene TRBJ2-7; possibly TRBD2 for D (7 bases). V dropped 5 bases and J dropped 3 bases, with 17 bases sitting between them. The germline gives CDR1 SGHAT, CDR2 FQDESV (reference sequence). This CDR3 comprises 15 residues. The CDR3 nucleotides are TGTGCCAGCAGCCCCCTCCCGGGGGGCCGCTACGAGCAGTACTTC. Protein product: CASSPLPGGRYEQYF.

The sample holds one count of this clone. The chain couples TRBV19 to TRBJ2-7; D gene uncertain. CDR1 is LNHDA and CDR2 is SQIVND in the germline V gene (reference sequence). The CDR3 is 12 amino acids. Deletions cut 5 bases from V and 1 base from J, with 6 bases between. This chain's CDR3 is CASSLESYEQYF. CDR3 DNA sequence: TGTGCCAGTAGTTTGGAGTCCTACGAGCAGTACTTC.

This clone was detected once. The chain links TRBV5-5 to TRBJ2-1; 7 nucleotides agree with TRBD1. The CDR3 runs to 15 residues. Germline loops: CDR1 SGHKS, CDR2 YYEKEE (reference sequence). V was clipped by 3 bases and J by 6 bases; unmatched bases: 9. The DNA of the CDR3 is TGTGCCAGCAGCTCCTTCCCGACAGGGTCCAATGAGCAGTTCTTC. This gives the protein CASSSFPTGSNEQFF.

The V and J genes are TRBV18 and TRBJ1-2; D gene unclear. This CDR3 has 13 residues. Between the trimmed V and J ends, which lost 6 bases and 2 bases, there was a span of 10 bases. The germline CDR1 and CDR2 sequences are KGHSH and LQKENI. This CDR3 reads CASSPDKNYGYTF. CDR3 DNA sequence: TGTGCCAGCTCCCCTGACAAGAACTATGGCTACACCTTC.

This clone was picked up one time. This chain links TRBV6-4 with TRBJ2-1, with a possible D match to TRBD1 (7 bases). The V gene's germline CDR1 is MRHNA and CDR2 SNTAGT. V was trimmed by 2 bases and J by 7 bases, leaving 12 bases between them. The CDR3 totals 14 residues. Here the CDR3 DNA reads TGTGCCAGCAGTGACCAGGGGGGTTTTAATGAGCAGTTCTTC. This codes for CASSDQGGFNEQFF.

The chain links TRBV6-5 to TRBJ1-2, with 10 bases aligning to TRBD1. The CDR3 extends over 15 amino acids. Germline-derived CDR1 and CDR2 are MNHEY and SVGAGI. V shed 6 bases, J shed 3 bases, and the junction held 7 bases outside the gene matches. The CDR3 here is CASSRMTGGDYGYTF. Written as DNA, the CDR3 is TGTGCCAGCAGCCGCATGACAGGGGGCGACTATGGCTACACCTTC.

The chain joins TRBV4-1 to TRBJ1-6; 8 bases are a match to TRBD1. J gave up 6 bases and V 0 bases, and 10 bases lay outside the gene matches. The CDR3 loop spans 18 amino acids. In germline, CDR1 is MGHRA, CDR2 YSYEKL. The CDR3 DNA reads as TGCGCCAGCAGCCAAGACAGGGGGCGCTTGGTCGGTAATTCACCCCTCCACTTT. Translating gives CASSQDRGRLVGNSPLHF.

The chain uses TRBV7-8 and TRBJ2-2; maybe TRBD1 (6 bases). This CDR3 is built from 14 residues. V shed 6 bases and J shed 4 bases, with 12 bases lying between them. Germline V gene data show CDR1 as SGHVS and CDR2 as FQNEAQ. CDR3 coding DNA: TGTGCCAGCAGAAGGGACACAAGCACCGGGGAGCTGTTTTTT. Protein: CASRRDTSTGELFF.

The chain carries TRBV3-1 (or the pseudogene TRBV3-2) and TRBJ2-3; 11 bases are shared with TRBD2. V dropped 4 bases and J dropped 6; count of bases not matched to a gene: 6. Germline CDR1 and CDR2: LGHDT and YNNKEL (reference sequence). This CDR3 contains 15 residues. Here the CDR3 reads CASSLLAGVQDTQYF. The DNA of the CDR3 is TGTGCCAGCAGCCTACTAGCGGGGGTGCAGGATACGCAGTATTTT.

This clone came up a few times. This chain links TRBV27 with TRBJ1-1; no clear D gene. With 3 bases removed from V and 1 base from J, the gap between germline ends came to 6 bases. Germline CDR1 reads MNHEY; CDR2 reads SMNVEV (reference sequence). This CDR3 has 13 residues. The DNA of the CDR3 is TGTGCCAGCAGTTTTAGTAGGAACACTGAAGCTTTCTTT. It translates to CASSFSRNTEAFF.

This clone is a singleton in its sample. The chain couples TRBV6-6 to TRBJ1-2; the D is unclear. Germline CDR1 is MNHNY and CDR2 is SVGAGI (reference sequence). The CDR3 runs 13 residues. V was trimmed by 8 bases and J by 3 bases, leaving 13 bases between them. The DNA for the CDR3 is TGTGCCAGCGGTGGGAGACTCCACTATGGCTACACCTTC. Protein sequence: CASGGRLHYGYTF.

This clone has only a few counts. This rearrangement joins TRBV9 to TRBJ1-2, with D tentatively TRBD1 (5 bases). The V gene lost 3 bases and the J gene lost 4 bases, with 16 bases spanning the gap. The germline CDR1 and CDR2 sequences are SGDLS and YYNGEE. There are 15 residues in the CDR3. CDR3 DNA: TGTGCCAGCAGCGGCCCGCCCGGACAAGGCTATGGCTACACCTTC. Its protein is CASSGPPGQGYGYTF.

This clone is a singleton in its sample. V and J are TRBV5-1 and TRBJ2-3, with 7 bases fitting TRBD1. CDR3 length: 13 amino acids. CDR1 and CDR2 from the germline V gene are SGHRS and YFSETQ. Losses at the gene ends were 8 bases for V and 1 base for J; bases not matched to a gene: 4. The CDR3: CASSTGGTDTQYF. CDR3 nucleotides: TGCGCCAGTTCCACAGGGGGCACAGATACGCAGTATTTT.

The genes are TRBV20-1 and TRBJ1-4; D not certain. V was shortened by 6 bases and J by 8 bases, with 10 bases between the two germline ends. Germline V CDR1 and CDR2: DFQATT, SNEGSKA (reference sequence). This CDR3 has 11 residues. The CDR3 sequence: CSAQEWEKLFF. In DNA form, the CDR3 reads TGCAGTGCCCAAGAGTGGGAAAAACTGTTTTTT.

The rearrangement links TRBV7-9 to TRBJ2-4; 7 positions agree with TRBD1. Per germline, CDR1 SEHNR and CDR2 FQNEAQ (reference sequence). The CDR3 length is 16 residues. The V segment lost 5 bases and the J segment 0 bases; nucleotides outside the gene matches: 7. The CDR3 region is CASSTDRMLAKNIQYF. The CDR3 DNA reads as TGTGCCAGCAGCACGGACAGGATGCTAGCCAAAAACATTCAGTACTTC. Supplemented by reference TRBV7-9 and TRBJ2-4, the full variable domain reads DTGVSQNPRHKITKRGQNVTFRCDPISEHNRLYWYRQTLGQGPEFLTYFQNEAQLEKSRLLSDRFSAERPKGSFSTLEIQRTEQGDSAMYLCASSTDRMLAKNIQYFGAGTRLSVL.

This clone was seen only once. The chain has TRBV20-1 and TRBJ2-4; TRBD2 aligns across 8 bases. The germline gives CDR1 DFQATT, CDR2 SNEGSKA (reference sequence). CDR3 length: 17 amino acids. Germline trimming cut 3 bases from V and 4 bases from J; bases unmatched to any gene: 14. The CDR3: CSASSGTRALVKNIQYF. In nucleotides, the CDR3 is TGCAGTGCTAGTAGCGGGACTAGGGCTTTGGTAAAAAACATTCAGTACTTC.

V usage is TRBV7-9 and J usage is TRBJ2-2, with 8 positions matching TRBD2. Germline CDR1 reads SEHNR; CDR2 reads FQNEAQ (reference sequence). The CDR3 is 17 amino acids. After removal of 2 bases from V and 5 bases from J, the junction contained 10 bases not matched to a gene. DNA for the CDR3: TGTGCCAGCAGCTTAAAGGTCGGCGGGGGGACAACCGGGGAGCTGTTTTTT. Amino acid sequence: CASSLKVGGGTTGELFF.